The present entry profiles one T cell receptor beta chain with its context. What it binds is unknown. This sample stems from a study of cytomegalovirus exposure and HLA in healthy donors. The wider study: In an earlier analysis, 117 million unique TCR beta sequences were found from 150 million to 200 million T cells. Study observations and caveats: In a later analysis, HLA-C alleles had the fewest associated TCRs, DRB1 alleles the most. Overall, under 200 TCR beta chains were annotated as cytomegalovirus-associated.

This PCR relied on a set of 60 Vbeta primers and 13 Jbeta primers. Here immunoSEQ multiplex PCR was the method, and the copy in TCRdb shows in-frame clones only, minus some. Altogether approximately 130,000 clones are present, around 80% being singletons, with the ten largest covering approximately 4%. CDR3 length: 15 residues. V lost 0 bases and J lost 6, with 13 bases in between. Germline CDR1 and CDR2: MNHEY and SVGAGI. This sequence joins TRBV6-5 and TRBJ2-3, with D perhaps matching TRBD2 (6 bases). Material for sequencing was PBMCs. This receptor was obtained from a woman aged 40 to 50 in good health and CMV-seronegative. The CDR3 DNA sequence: TGTGCCAGCAGTTACTCGGGGACTCCGCGCGATACGCAGTATTTT. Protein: CASSYSGTPRDTQYF.